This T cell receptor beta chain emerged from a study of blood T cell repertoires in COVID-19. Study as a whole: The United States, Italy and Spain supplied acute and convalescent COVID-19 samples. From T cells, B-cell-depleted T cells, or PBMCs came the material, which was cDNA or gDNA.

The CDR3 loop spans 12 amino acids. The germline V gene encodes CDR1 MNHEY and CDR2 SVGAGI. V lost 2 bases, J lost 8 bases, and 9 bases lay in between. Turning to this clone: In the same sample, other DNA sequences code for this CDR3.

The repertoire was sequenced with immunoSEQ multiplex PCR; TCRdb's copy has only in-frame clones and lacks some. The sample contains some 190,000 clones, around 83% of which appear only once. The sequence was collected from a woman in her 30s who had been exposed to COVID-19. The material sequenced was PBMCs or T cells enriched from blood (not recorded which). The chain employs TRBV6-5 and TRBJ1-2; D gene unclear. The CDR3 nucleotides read TGTGCCAGCAGTTACGGGCGGGAAGGCTACACCTTC. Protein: CASSYGREGYTF.